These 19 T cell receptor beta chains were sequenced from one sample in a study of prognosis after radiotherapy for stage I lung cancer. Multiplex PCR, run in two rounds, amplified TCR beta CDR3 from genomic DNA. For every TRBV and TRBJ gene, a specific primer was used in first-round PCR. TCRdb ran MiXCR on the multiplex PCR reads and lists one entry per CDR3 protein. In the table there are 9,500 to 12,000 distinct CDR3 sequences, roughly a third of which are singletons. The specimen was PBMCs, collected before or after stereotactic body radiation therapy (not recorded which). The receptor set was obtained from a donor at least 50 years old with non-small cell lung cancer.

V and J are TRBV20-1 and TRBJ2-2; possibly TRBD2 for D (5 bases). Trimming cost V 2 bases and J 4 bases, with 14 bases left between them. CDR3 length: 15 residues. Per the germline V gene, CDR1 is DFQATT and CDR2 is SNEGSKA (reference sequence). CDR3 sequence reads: CSARTGVSPTGELFF. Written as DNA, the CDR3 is TGCAGTGCTAGAACCGGGGTCAGTCCCACCGGGGAGCTGTTTTTT.

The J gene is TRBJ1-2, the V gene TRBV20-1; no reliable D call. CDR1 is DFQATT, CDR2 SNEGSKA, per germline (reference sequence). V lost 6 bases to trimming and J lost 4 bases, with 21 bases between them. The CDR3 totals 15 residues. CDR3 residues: CSAIVLEGRFYGYTF. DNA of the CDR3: TGCAGTGCCATAGTCCTGGAGGGCCGCTTCTATGGCTACACCTTC.

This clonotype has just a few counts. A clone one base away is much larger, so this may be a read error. CDR3 coding DNA: TGTGCCATCAGCCCAAAGACAGCAACTAATGAAAAACTGTTTTTT. This sequence encodes CAISPKTATNEKLFF. The chain recombines TRBV7-9 with TRBJ1-4, with D perhaps matching TRBD1 (5 bases). This CDR3 is 15 amino acids long. Germline CDR1 reads SEHNR; CDR2 reads FQNEAQ (reference sequence).

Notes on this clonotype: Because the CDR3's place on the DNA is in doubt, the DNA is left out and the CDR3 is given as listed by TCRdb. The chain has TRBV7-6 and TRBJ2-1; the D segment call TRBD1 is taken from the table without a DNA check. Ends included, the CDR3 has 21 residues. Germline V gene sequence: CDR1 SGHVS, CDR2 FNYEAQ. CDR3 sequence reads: CASSFYICSASKAGPYNEQFF.

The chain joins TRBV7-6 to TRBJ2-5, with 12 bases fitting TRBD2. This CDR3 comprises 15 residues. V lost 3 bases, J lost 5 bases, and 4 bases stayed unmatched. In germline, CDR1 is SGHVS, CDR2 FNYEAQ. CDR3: CASSFLGTSGETQYF. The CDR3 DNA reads TGTGCCAGCAGCTTCCTCGGGACTAGCGGGGAGACCCAGTACTTC.

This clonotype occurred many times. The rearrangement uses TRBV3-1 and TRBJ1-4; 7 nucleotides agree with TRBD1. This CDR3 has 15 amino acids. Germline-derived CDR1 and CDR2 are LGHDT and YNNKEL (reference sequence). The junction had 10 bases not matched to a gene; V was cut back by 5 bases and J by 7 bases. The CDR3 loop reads CASSTNRGRLEKLFF. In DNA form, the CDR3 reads TGTGCCAGCAGCACCAACAGGGGACGGCTTGAAAAACTGTTTTTT. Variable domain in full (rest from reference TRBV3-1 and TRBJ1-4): DTAVSQTPKYLVTQMGNDKSIKCEQNLGHDTMYWYKQDSKKFLKIMFSYNNKELIINETVPNRFSPKSPDKAHLNLHINSLELGDSAVYFCASSTNRGRLEKLFFGSGTQLSVL.

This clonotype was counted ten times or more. CDR3 amino acids: CASSAGLALYNEQFF. The DNA of the CDR3 is TGTGCCAGCAGCGCGGGACTAGCCCTATACAATGAGCAGTTCTTC. V usage is TRBV9 and J usage is TRBJ2-1; the match to TRBD2 covers 9 bases. The ends lost 3 bases at V and 4 bases at J; junction bases unmatched: 5. The CDR3 is made up of 15 amino acids. The V gene's germline CDR1 is SGDLS and CDR2 YYNGEE.

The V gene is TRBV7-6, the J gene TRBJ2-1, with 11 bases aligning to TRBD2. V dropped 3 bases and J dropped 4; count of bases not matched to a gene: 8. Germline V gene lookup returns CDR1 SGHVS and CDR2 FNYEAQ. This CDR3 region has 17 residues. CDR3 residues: CASSFLGTSGFYNEQFF. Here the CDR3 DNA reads TGTGCCAGCAGCTTCCTCGGGACTAGCGGCTTTTACAATGAGCAGTTCTTC.

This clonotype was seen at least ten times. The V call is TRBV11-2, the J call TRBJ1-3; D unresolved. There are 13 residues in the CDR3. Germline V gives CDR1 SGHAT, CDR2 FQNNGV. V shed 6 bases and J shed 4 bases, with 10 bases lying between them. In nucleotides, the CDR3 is TGTGCCAGCAGATACGCTTCAGGAAACACCATATATTTT. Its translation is CASRYASGNTIYF.

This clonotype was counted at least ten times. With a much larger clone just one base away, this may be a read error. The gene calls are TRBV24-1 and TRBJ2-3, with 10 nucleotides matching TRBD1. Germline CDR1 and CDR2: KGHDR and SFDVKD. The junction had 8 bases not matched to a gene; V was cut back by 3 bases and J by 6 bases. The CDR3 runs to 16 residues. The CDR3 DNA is TGTGCCACCAGTGATACGGGGACAGGGGCCTTTGATACGCAGTATTTT. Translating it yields CATSDTGTGAFDTQYF.

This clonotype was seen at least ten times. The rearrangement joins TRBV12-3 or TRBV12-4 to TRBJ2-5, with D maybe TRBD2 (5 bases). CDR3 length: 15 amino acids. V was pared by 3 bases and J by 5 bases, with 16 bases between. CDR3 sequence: CASSLSGLGDETQYF. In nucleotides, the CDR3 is TGTGCCAGCAGTTTGTCCGGACTGGGTGATGAGACCCAGTACTTC.

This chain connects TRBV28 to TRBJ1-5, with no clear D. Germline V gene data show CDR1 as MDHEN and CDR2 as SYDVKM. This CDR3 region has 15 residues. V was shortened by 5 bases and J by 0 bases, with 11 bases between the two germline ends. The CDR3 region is CASSPVRDSNQPQHF. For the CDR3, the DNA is TGTGCCAGCAGTCCAGTTCGGGATAGCAATCAGCCCCAGCATTTT.

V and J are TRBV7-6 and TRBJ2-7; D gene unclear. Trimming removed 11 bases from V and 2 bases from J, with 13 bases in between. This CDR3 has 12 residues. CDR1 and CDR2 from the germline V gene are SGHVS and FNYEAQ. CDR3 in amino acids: CAPERFTYEQYV. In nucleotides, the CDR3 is TGTGCCCCAGAGAGGTTTACCTACGAGCAGTACGTC.

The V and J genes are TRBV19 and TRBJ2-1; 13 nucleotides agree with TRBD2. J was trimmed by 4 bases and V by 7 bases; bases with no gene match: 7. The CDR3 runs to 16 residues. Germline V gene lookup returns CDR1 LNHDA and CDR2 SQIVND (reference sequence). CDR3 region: CASTLAGGGRYNEQFF. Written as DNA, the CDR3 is TGTGCCAGTACACTAGCGGGAGGGGGGCGTTACAATGAGCAGTTCTTC. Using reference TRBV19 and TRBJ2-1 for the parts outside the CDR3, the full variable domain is DGGITQSPKYLFRKEGQNVTLSCEQNLNHDAMYWYRQDPGQGLRLIYYSQIVNDFQKGDIAEGYSVSREKKESFPLTVTSAQKNPTAFYLCASTLAGGGRYNEQFFGPGTRLTVL.

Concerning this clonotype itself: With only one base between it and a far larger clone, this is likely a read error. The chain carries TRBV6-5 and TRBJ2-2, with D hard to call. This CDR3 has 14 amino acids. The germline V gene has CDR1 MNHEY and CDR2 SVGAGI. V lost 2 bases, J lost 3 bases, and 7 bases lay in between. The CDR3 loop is CASSYRAHTGELFF. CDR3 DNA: TGTGCCAGCAGTTACAGGGCCCACACCGGGGAGCTGTTTTTT.

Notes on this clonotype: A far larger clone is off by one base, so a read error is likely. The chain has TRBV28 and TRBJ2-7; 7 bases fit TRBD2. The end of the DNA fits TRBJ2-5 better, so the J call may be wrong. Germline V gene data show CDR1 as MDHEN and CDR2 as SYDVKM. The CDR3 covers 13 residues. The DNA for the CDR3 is TGTGCCAGCAATTTTCCGGGAGGAGAGACCCAGTACTTC. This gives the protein CASNFPGGETQYF.

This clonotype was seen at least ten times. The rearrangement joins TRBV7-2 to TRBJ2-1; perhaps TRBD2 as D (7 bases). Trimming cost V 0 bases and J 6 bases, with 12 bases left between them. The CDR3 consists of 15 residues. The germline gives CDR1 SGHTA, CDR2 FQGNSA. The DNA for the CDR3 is TGTGCCAGCAGCTTAGCGTGGGGGGGCCGCAATGAGCAGTTCTTC. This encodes CASSLAWGGRNEQFF.

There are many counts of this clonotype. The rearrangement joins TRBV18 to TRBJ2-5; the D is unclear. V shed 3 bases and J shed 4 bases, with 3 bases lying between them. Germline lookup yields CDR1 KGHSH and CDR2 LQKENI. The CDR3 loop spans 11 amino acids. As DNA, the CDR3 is TGTGCCAGCTCACCGGGAGAGACCCAGTACTTC. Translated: CASSPGETQYF.

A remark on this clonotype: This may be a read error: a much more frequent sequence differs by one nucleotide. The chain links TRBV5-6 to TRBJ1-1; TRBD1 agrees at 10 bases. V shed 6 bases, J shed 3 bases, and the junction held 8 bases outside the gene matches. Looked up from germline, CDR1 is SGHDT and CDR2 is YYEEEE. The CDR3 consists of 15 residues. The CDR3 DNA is TGTGCCAGCATCTTACCCGGGACAGGGGACACTGAAGCTTTCTTT. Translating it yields CASILPGTGDTEAFF.